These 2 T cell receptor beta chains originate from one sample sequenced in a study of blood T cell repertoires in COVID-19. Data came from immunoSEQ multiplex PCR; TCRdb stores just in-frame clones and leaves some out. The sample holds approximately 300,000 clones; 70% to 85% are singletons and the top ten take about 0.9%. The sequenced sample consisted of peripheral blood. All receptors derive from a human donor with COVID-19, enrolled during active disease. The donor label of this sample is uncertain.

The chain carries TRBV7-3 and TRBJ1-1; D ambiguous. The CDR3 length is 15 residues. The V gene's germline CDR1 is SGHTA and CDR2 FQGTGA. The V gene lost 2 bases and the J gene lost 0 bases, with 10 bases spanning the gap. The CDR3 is CASSLGISMNTEAFF. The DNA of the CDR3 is TGTGCCAGCAGCTTAGGTATCAGTATGAACACTGAAGCTTTCTTT.

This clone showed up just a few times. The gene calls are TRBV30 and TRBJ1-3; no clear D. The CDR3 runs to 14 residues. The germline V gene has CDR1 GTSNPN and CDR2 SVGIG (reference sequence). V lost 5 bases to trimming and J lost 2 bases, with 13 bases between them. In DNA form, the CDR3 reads TGTGCCTGGGGTCTAGAGAGGGCTGGAAACACCATATATTTT. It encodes CAWGLERAGNTIYF.